This T cell receptor (beta chain) was observed in a study of metastatic and nonmetastatic thyroid tumors. Germline CDR1 and CDR2: PRHDT and FYEKMQ (reference sequence). The CDR3 is made up of 16 amino acids. V gave up 5 bases and J gave up 2 bases; unmatched junction bases: 11. TCRdb called clones again from the PCR reads with MiXCR. Found here are around 29,000 clones, less than 25% of them singletons; the top ten hold approximately 40%. Each patient came to thyroid surgery without any prior treatment (of any kind). V gene TRBV13 combines with J gene TRBJ2-5, with 7 bases identical to TRBD1. Sequenced: blood. The receptor was derived from a female donor with papillary thyroid cancer or a benign thyroid nodule (not recorded which). Some clones in this sample may be carry-over from other donors' samples. CDR3 bases: TGTGCCAGCAGCCCCAGGGGGACGGGGATACAAGAGACCCAGTACTTC. It translates to CASSPRGTGIQETQYF.